These 8 T cell receptor beta chains came from one sample sequenced in a study of response to subunit inactivated influenza vaccine. A single record per CDR3 protein comes from TCRdb applying MiXCR to the RT-PCR reads. The sample yields roughly 700,000 distinct CDR3 sequences, about 15% seen once. Sequenced here: PBMCs from blood, sampled around 14 days before vaccination. The receptors derive from a man aged 50-60 years who received an inactivated influenza vaccine.

This clonotype was counted only a few times. This rearrangement joins TRBV10-2 to TRBJ1-5; a possible D gene is TRBD1 (6 bases). This CDR3 is 14 amino acids long. V was trimmed by 3 bases and J by 6 bases, leaving 12 bases between them. Germline lookup yields CDR1 WSHSY and CDR2 SAAADI. The CDR3 here is CASSENTGSQPQHF. CDR3 bases: TGCGCCAGCAGTGAAAATACAGGGAGTCAGCCCCAGCATTTT.

The chain uses TRBV20-1 and TRBJ2-2; D possibly corresponds to TRBD1 (5 bases). Germline V gene lookup returns CDR1 DFQATT and CDR2 SNEGSKA (reference sequence). The CDR3 spans 14 residues. The V end lost 5 bases, the J end lost 0 bases, and 10 bases lay between the germline ends. DNA for the CDR3: TGCAGTGCTTTAAGGGGTGCGAACACCGGGGAGCTGTTTTTT. Translating it yields CSALRGANTGELFF.

There are many counts of this clonotype. The chain couples TRBV5-1 to TRBJ2-7; TRBD2 matches 8 bases. The CDR3 runs 16 residues. V was pared by 0 bases and J by 1 base, with 6 bases of the junction left unmatched. Germline-derived CDR1 and CDR2 are SGHRS and YFSETQ. The CDR3 sequence: CASSLGLAGISYEQYF. The CDR3 bases are TGCGCCAGCAGCTTGGGATTAGCGGGAATTTCCTACGAGCAGTACTTC.

This clonotype was seen only a few times. The chain links TRBV7-2 to TRBJ2-7; the match to TRBD2 covers 13 bases. The CDR3 has 16 amino acids. Germline CDR1 reads SGHTA; CDR2 reads FQGNSA. J was trimmed by 4 bases and V by 4 bases; bases with no gene match: 7. The CDR3 DNA follows: TGTGCCAGCAGCTCGCGGACTAGCGGGAGAACTTACGAGCAGTACTTC. Protein product: CASSSRTSGRTYEQYF.

This clonotype has just a few counts. This sequence joins TRBV14 and TRBJ2-3; 10 bases fit TRBD1. Germline CDR1 and CDR2: SGHDN and FVKESK. The CDR3 covers 15 residues. Germline trimming cut 3 bases from V and 5 bases from J; bases unmatched to any gene: 5. In nucleotides, the CDR3 is TGTGCCAGCAGCCAGAGACAGGGGGCAGGAGATACGCAGTATTTT. It yields the protein CASSQRQGAGDTQYF.

In its sample, this clonotype was seen many times. At one boundary the junction diverges from the germline segment, which might be a read error. The chain employs TRBV5-1 and TRBJ2-1; D gene uncertain. CDR1 is SGHRS, CDR2 YFSETQ, per germline. There are 11 residues in the CDR3. Here the CDR3 reads CASSLVGEQFF. CDR3 nucleotides: TGTGCCAGCAGCCTCGTAGGTGAGCAGTTCTTC.

This clonotype occurred a few times. The chain recombines TRBV5-1 with TRBJ2-2; 8 bases are a match to TRBD1. The CDR3 covers 15 residues. Germline V gives CDR1 SGHRS, CDR2 YFSETQ. Trimming cost V 0 bases and J 5 bases; bases outside gene matches: 3. In DNA, the CDR3 is TGCGCCAGCAGCTTGGTTGGACAGGGAACCGGGGAGCTGTTTTTT. Translation gives CASSLVGQGTGELFF.

The chain employs TRBV20-1 and TRBJ1-5; perhaps TRBD1 as D (6 bases). The CDR3 is made up of 13 amino acids. CDR1 DFQATT and CDR2 SNEGSKA come from the germline V gene (reference sequence). V was pared by 5 bases and J by 7 bases, with 15 bases between. Here the CDR3 reads CSAGGGATQPQHF. DNA of the CDR3: TGCAGTGCTGGGGGGGGGGCGACCCAGCCCCAGCATTTT.